This TCR beta chain came from a study of T-cell memory formation after mild COVID-19. This CDR3 comprises 18 residues. V lost 5 bases and J lost 2; bases outside the gene matches: 14. Germline CDR1 is SNHLY and CDR2 is FYNNEI. This clonotype was observed at least ten times. TCRdb called the 5' RACE reads again in MiXCR, with one record for every CDR3 protein. This sample has about 410,000 distinct CDR3 sequences; about 25% occur once, and the top ten carry approximately 14%. Sequenced material: PBMCs or a T cell subset sorted from them (not recorded which). The sequence derives from an adult woman who had mild COVID-19 (a few samples of this study predate the infection). Cell type and time point are not known. The rearrangement links TRBV2 to TRBJ1-5, with TRBD1 matching over 8 bases. This CDR3 reads CASSNKVPAGQGNQPQHF. The CDR3 DNA reads as TGTGCCAGCAGTAACAAAGTCCCCGCGGGACAGGGCAATCAGCCCCAGCATTTT.